These 6 T cell receptor beta chains share one sample of origin, sequenced in a study of T cells in Graves' hyperthyroidism and ophthalmopathy. Template material for amplifying TCR beta CDR3 regions consisted of RNA transcripts. The TCR CDR3 first-round RT-PCR relied on the HTBI primer set. TCRdb re-called the multiplex PCR reads with MiXCR, one entry per CDR3 protein. Of roughly 710,000 distinct CDR3 sequences in the sample, around 40% are singletons; the top ten hold roughly 31%. The sample taken for sequencing was blood. Receptor source: a woman aged 40 to 50 with Graves' hyperthyroidism.

This clonotype occurred many times. The rearrangement links TRBV2 to TRBJ1-1, with D possibly TRBD1 on 5 matching bases. The length of the CDR3 is 14 residues. Looked up from germline, CDR1 is SNHLY and CDR2 is FYNNEI. V was clipped by 6 bases and J by 0 bases, with 11 bases between them. This CDR3 reads CASRQDNLNTEAFF. The CDR3 DNA sequence: TGTGCCAGCAGACAGGACAACTTGAACACTGAAGCTTTCTTT.

The genes are TRBV5-1 and TRBJ2-5; no clear D gene. This CDR3 is built from 13 residues. The ends were cut back, 4 bases at V and 1 base at J, with 8 bases in the middle. The germline gives CDR1 SGHRS, CDR2 YFSETQ. The CDR3 here is CASSQPTQETQYF. In DNA, the CDR3 is TGCGCCAGCAGCCAACCGACCCAAGAGACCCAGTACTTC.

This clonotype showed up many times. The chain joins TRBV5-4 to TRBJ1-1, with D maybe TRBD1 (5 bases). The CDR3 is 14 residues long. Germline lookup yields CDR1 SGHNT and CDR2 YYREEE (reference sequence). Trimming shortened V by 6 bases and J by 6 bases, and 18 bases separated the two germline ends. The CDR3 loop reads CASNDPAGGAEAFF. CDR3 sequence (DNA): TGTGCCAGCAACGACCCAGCCGGGGGTGCTGAAGCTTTCTTT.

This clonotype was seen many times. This chain uses TRBV15 with TRBJ2-2; tentatively, D is TRBD2 (5 bases). Germline V gives CDR1 LNHNV, CDR2 YYDKDF (reference sequence). The CDR3 spans 16 residues. V lost 2 bases and J lost 3, with 13 bases in between. As DNA, the CDR3 is TGTGCCACCAGCAGAAGTCGGGGTTGGGACACCGGGGAGCTGTTTTTT. Amino acid sequence: CATSRSRGWDTGELFF.

The chain is built from TRBV29-1 and TRBJ1-2; D might be TRBD1 (6 bases). The V gene's germline CDR1 is SQVTM and CDR2 ANQGSEA. Trimming pared 6 bases from V and 1 base from J, leaving 12 bases between. This CDR3 is built from 13 residues. CDR3: CSVTGGVNYGYTF. CDR3 bases: TGCAGCGTCACTGGGGGCGTTAACTATGGCTACACCTTC. Drawing the rest from reference TRBV29-1 and TRBJ1-2, the complete variable domain is SAVISQKPSRDICQRGTSLTIQCQVDSQVTMMFWYRQQPGQSLTLIATANQGSEATYESGFVIDKFPISRPNLTFSTLTVSNMSPEDSSIYLCSVTGGVNYGYTFGSGTRLTVV.

The chain carries TRBV2 and TRBJ1-3, with D unresolved. Germline CDR1 SNHLY, CDR2 FYNNEI. CDR3 length: 14 amino acids. Trimming shortened V by 6 bases and J by 4 bases, and 13 bases separated the two germline ends. CDR3 amino acids: CASRWTVSGNTIYF. The CDR3 region has the DNA TGTGCCAGCAGATGGACCGTCTCGGGAAACACCATATATTTT.